This section outlines one T cell receptor (beta chain) sequence together with its context. Its antigen is still unknown. Trimming pared 5 bases from V and 6 bases from J, leaving 16 bases between. CDR1 is SGHTA, CDR2 FQGNSA, per germline. CDR3 length: 14 amino acids. The sample comes from a study of T cell responses to AZD1222 COVID-19 vaccine. Looking at the study overall: Whether given at about 4 or about 12 weeks, second doses were pooled. General study results and limits: Most donors were white British and more were female, and clonal diversity was possibly underestimated. Increases in Spike-specific TCR breadth and depth were seen after two AZD1222 doses. At baseline, seropositivity was found in only 5 to 7 AZD1222 recipients.

TCRdb's table, derived via immunoSEQ multiplex PCR, lists solely in-frame clones and lacks some. The table has roughly 150,000 clones, 91% seen once. The material was peripheral blood, obtained on day 0 of AZD1222 vaccination. This chain connects TRBV7-2 to TRBJ1-2; no firm D call. The TCR originated in an adult in good health. CDR3 loop: CASSRLQLQNGYTF. CDR3 bases: TGTGCCAGCAGCCGGTTGCAGCTCCAGAATGGCTACACCTTC. Complete variable domain (other parts from reference TRBV7-2 and TRBJ1-2): GAGVSQSPSNKVTEKGKDVELRCDPISGHTALYWYRQSLGQGLEFLIYFQGNSAPDKSGLPSDRFSAERTGGSVSTLTIQRTQQEDSAVYLCASSRLQLQNGYTFGSGTRLTVV.